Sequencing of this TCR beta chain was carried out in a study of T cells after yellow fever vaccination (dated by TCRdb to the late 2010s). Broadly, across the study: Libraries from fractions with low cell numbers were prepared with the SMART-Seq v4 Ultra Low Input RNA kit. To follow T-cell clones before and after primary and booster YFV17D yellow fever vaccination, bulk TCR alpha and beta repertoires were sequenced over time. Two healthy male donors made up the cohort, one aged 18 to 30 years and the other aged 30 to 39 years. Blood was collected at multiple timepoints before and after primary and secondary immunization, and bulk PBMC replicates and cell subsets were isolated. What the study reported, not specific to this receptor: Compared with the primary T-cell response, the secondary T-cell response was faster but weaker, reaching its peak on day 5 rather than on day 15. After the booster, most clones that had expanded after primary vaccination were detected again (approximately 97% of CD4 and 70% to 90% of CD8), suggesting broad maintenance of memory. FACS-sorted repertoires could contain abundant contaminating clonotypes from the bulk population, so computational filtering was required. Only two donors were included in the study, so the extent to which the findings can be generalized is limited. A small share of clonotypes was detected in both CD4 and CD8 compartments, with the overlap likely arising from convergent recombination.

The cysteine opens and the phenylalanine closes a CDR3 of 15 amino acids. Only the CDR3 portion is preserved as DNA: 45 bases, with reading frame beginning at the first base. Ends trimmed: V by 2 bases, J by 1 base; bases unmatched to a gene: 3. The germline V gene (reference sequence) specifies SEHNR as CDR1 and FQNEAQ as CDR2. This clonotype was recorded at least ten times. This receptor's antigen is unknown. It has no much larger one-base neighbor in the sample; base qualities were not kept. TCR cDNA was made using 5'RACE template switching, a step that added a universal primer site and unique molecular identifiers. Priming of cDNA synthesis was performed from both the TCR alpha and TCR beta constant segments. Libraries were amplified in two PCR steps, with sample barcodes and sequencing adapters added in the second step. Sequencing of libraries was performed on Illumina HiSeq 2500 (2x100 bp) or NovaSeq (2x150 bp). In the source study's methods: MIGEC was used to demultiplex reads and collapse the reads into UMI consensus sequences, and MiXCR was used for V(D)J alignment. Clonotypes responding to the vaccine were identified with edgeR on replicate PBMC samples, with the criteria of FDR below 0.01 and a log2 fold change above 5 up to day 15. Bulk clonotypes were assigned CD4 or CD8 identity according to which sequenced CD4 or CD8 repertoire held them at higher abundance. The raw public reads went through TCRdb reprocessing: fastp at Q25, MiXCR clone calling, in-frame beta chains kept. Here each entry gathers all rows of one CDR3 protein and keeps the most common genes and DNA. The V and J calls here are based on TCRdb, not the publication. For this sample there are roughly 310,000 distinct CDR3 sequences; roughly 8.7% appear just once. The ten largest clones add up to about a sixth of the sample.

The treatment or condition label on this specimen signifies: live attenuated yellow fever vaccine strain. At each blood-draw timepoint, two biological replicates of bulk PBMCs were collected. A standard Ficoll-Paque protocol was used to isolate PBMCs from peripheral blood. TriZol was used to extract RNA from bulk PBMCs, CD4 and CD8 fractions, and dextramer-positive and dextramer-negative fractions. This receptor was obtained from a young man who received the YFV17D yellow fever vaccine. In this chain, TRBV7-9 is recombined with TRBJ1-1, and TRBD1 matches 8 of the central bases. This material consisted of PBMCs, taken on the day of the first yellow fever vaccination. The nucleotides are TGTGCCAGCAGCTTACGAGGACAGGGGAACACTGAAGCTTTCTTT. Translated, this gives CASSLRGQGNTEAFF.